Sequencing of this T cell receptor beta chain was carried out in a study of spatial heterogeneity in lung cancer. Study background: Raw sequencing reads included, on average, more than 9.5 appearances of each unique TCR and UMI combination.

CDR3 size: 17 residues. CDR1 and CDR2 from the germline V gene are ENHRY and SYGVKD. The V end lost 0 bases, the J end lost 2 bases, and 15 bases lay between the germline ends. Time point here: sample taken at primary tumor resection. In each case, whole RNA from tumor, nontumor lung or frozen PBMC was sequenced unsorted. Every TCR cDNA molecule bore its own unique molecular identifier. TCRdb re-derived calls from the 5' RACE reads in MiXCR, one entry per CDR3 protein. The sample lists 1,700 or so distinct CDR3 sequences, 10% to 15% occurring once. The gene calls are TRBV10-3 and TRBJ2-3; D is tentatively TRBD1 or TRBD2 (6 bases each). Sample: normal lung tissue next to the tumor, taken at surgery. The receptor was isolated from a female donor with early-stage non-small cell lung cancer. The CDR3 DNA sequence: TGTGCCATCAGTGAGTCGAGAGGGCGGGACAACACAGATACGCAGTATTTT. Its translation: CAISESRGRDNTDTQYF.